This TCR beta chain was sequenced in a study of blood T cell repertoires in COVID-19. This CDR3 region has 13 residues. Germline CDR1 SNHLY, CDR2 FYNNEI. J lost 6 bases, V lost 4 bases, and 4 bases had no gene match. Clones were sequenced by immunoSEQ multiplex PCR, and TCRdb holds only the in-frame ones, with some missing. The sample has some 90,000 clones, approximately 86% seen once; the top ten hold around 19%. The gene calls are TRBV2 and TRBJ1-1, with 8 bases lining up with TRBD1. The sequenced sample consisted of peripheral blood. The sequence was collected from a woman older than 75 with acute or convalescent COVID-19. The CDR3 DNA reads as TGTGCCAGCAGTGGACAGGGGTTTTCTGAAGCTTTCTTT. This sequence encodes CASSGQGFSEAFF.